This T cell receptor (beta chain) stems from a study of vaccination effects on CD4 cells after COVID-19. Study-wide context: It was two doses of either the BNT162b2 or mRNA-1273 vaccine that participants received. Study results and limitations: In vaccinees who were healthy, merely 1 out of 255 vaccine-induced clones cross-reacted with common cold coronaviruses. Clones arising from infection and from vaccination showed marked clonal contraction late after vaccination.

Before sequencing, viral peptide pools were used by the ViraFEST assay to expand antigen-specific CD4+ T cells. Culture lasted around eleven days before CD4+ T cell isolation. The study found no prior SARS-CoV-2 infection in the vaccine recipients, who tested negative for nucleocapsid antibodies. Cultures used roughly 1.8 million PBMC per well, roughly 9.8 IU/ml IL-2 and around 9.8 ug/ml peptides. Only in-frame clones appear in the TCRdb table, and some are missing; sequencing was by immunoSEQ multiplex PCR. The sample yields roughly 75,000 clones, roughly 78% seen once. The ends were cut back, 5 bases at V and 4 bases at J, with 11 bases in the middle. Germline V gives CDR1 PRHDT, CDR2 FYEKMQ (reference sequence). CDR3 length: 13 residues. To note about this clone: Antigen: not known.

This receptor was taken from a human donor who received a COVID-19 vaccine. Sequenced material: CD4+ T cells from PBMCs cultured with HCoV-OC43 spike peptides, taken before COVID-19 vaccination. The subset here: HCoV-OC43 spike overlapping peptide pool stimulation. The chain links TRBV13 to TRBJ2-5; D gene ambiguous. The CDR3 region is CASSPRLGETQYF. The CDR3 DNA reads TGTGCCAGCAGCCCCCGGCTTGGAGAGACCCAGTACTTC. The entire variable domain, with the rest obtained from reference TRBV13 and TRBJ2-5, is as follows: AAGVIQSPRHLIKEKRETATLKCYPIPRHDTVYWYQQGPGQDPQFLISFYEKMQSDKGSIPDRFSAQQFSDYHSELNMSSLELGDSALYFCASSPRLGETQYFGPGTRLLVL.